These T cell receptor beta chains were read from a single sample in a study of cytomegalovirus exposure and HLA in healthy donors. TCRdb's copy holds only in-frame clones and misses some; the assay was immunoSEQ multiplex PCR. The sample yields around 67,000 clones, about 60% seen once. The sequencing input was PBMCs. Receptors originate from a woman in her forties or fifties in good health and CMV-seronegative. Each CDR3 is given with its conserved first and last residue. D genes are given only for firm matches. Only some rows state a clone size, as once, few, many or a class for expanded clones.

CDR3 DNA: TGTGCCACCAGCAGAGAGGGGGCAGGGTCAAATGAGCAGTTCTTC
CDR3 protein: CATSREGAGSNEQFF
CDR3 length: 15
clone size: NA
V gene: TRBV15
J gene: TRBJ2-1
D gene: NA

CDR3 DNA: TGTGCCAGCAGCCAGCTTGGGCGGGGTTACAATGAGCAGTTCTTC
CDR3 protein: CASSQLGRGYNEQFF
CDR3 length: 15
clone size: NA
V gene: TRBV14
J gene: TRBJ2-1
D gene: NA

CDR3 DNA: TGTGCTAGTGGTTACAACACAGATACGCAGTATTTT
CDR3 protein: CASGYNTDTQYF
CDR3 length: 12
clone size: NA
V gene: TRBV12-5
J gene: TRBJ2-3
D gene: NA

CDR3 DNA: TGTGCCAGCAGCCGGACAGGGTGGCAGGACGAGCAGTACTTC
CDR3 protein: CASSRTGWQDEQYF
CDR3 length: 14
clone size: NA
V gene: TRBV7-3
J gene: TRBJ2-7
D gene: TRBD1

CDR3 DNA: TGTGCCAGCAGCTTATACGGTGGCACCGGGGAGCTGTTTTTT
CDR3 protein: CASSLYGGTGELFF
CDR3 length: 14
clone size: NA
V gene: TRBV7-3
J gene: TRBJ2-2
D gene: NA

CDR3 DNA: TGCGCCAGCAGCCAGGGACAGGTCAAAGAGACCCAGTACTTC
CDR3 protein: CASSQGQVKETQYF
CDR3 length: 14
clone size: NA
V gene: TRBV5-1
J gene: TRBJ2-5
D gene: TRBD1

CDR3 DNA: TGTGCCAGCAGCGTAGCGGGGTCGGGGGAGACCCAGTACTTC
CDR3 protein: CASSVAGSGETQYF
CDR3 length: 14
clone size: NA
V gene: TRBV9
J gene: TRBJ2-5
D gene: NA

CDR3 DNA: TGTGCCAGTAGTATAGCCGGGGCGGGGACTGAAGCTTTCTTT
CDR3 protein: CASSIAGAGTEAFF
CDR3 length: 14
clone size: NA
V gene: TRBV19
J gene: TRBJ1-1
D gene: NA

CDR3 DNA: TGTGCCAGCAGCTTAATCGCTCCAGGGGCTTTCGATGGGGAAAAACTGTTTTTT
CDR3 protein: CASSLIAPGAFDGEKLFF
CDR3 length: 18
clone size: few
V gene: TRBV7-3
J gene: TRBJ1-4
D gene: NA

CDR3 DNA: TGTGCCAGCAGCTTAGGTGACAGCTACGAGCAGTACTTC
CDR3 protein: CASSLGDSYEQYF
CDR3 length: 13
clone size: NA
V gene: TRBV7-9
J gene: TRBJ2-7
D gene: NA

CDR3 DNA: TGTGCCAGCAGTCGAATGGTCTTCGGAGAGACCCAGTACTTC
CDR3 protein: CASSRMVFGETQYF
CDR3 length: 14
clone size: NA
V gene: TRBV28
J gene: TRBJ2-5
D gene: NA

CDR3 DNA: TGTGCCAGCAGCTCAGGACATCGGAACACTGAAGCTTTCTTT
CDR3 protein: CASSSGHRNTEAFF
CDR3 length: 14
clone size: NA
V gene: TRBV5-6
J gene: TRBJ1-1
D gene: NA

CDR3 DNA: TGTGCCAGCAGCCCTAAAAAACTAGCGGCAGATACGCAGTATTTT
CDR3 protein: CASSPKKLAADTQYF
CDR3 length: 15
clone size: NA
V gene: TRBV7-3
J gene: TRBJ2-3
D gene: TRBD2

CDR3 DNA: TGTGCCAGCAGTGACCGACTAGCGGGAGCCCCCGGGGAGCTGTTTTTT
CDR3 protein: CASSDRLAGAPGELFF
CDR3 length: 16
clone size: NA
V gene: TRBV6-1
J gene: TRBJ2-2
D gene: TRBD2

CDR3 DNA: TGTGCCAGCAGCGTAGCCGCGGGAGCAACCTACGAGCAGTACTTC
CDR3 protein: CASSVAAGATYEQYF
CDR3 length: 15
clone size: NA
V gene: TRBV9
J gene: TRBJ2-7
D gene: TRBD2

CDR3 DNA: TGTGCCAGTAGTATTCGAGAACTAGCGGAAAATGAGCAGTTCTTC
CDR3 protein: CASSIRELAENEQFF
CDR3 length: 15
clone size: NA
V gene: TRBV19
J gene: TRBJ2-1
D gene: TRBD2

CDR3 DNA: TGCGCCAGCAGTTACCCGGGAGGGGTAACAGATACGCAGTATTTT
CDR3 protein: CASSYPGGVTDTQYF
CDR3 length: 15
clone size: NA
V gene: TRBV5-1
J gene: TRBJ2-3
D gene: TRBD2

CDR3 DNA: TGTGCCATCAGTGGGGTAGCGGGCCCCCCGGACCCGACGCAGTTCTTC
CDR3 protein: CAISGVAGPPDPTQFF
CDR3 length: 16
clone size: NA
V gene: TRBV10-3
J gene: TRBJ2-1
D gene: TRBD2

CDR3 DNA: TGTGCCAGCGGACGGGGGAGGCAGTACTTC
CDR3 protein: CASGRGRQYF
CDR3 length: 10
clone size: NA
V gene: TRBV11-3
J gene: TRBJ2-7
D gene: NA

CDR3 DNA: TGTGCCATCAGTGAGTCCGTTGGGCATCCTAATGAGCAGTTCTTC
CDR3 protein: CAISESVGHPNEQFF
CDR3 length: 15
clone size: few
V gene: TRBV10-3
J gene: TRBJ2-1
D gene: NA

CDR3 DNA: TGTGCCAGTAGTATAGCAGGGGTTGATGGGATGGAGCAGTACTTC
CDR3 protein: CASSIAGVDGMEQYF
CDR3 length: 15
clone size: NA
V gene: TRBV19
J gene: TRBJ2-7
D gene: NA

CDR3 DNA: TGTGCCAGCAGCCCGCGACAGGGGGCTATCTACGAGCAGTACTTC
CDR3 protein: CASSPRQGAIYEQYF
CDR3 length: 15
clone size: once
V gene: TRBV7-2
J gene: TRBJ2-7
D gene: TRBD1

CDR3 DNA: TGTGCCAGCAGTGTAAAGTCCTCAACAAACACCGGGGAGCTGTTTTTT
CDR3 protein: CASSVKSSTNTGELFF
CDR3 length: 16
clone size: few
V gene: TRBV6-4
J gene: TRBJ2-2
D gene: NA

CDR3 DNA: TGTGCCAGCAGCTTAAATGGCAGGGACACTGAAGCTTTCTTT
CDR3 protein: CASSLNGRDTEAFF
CDR3 length: 14
clone size: NA
V gene: TRBV7-3
J gene: TRBJ1-1
D gene: NA

CDR3 DNA: TGTGCCAGTAGTGACCCGTGGGGGGTGAACACCGGGGAGCTGTTTTTT
CDR3 protein: CASSDPWGVNTGELFF
CDR3 length: 16
clone size: NA
V gene: TRBV19
J gene: TRBJ2-2
D gene: NA

CDR3 DNA: TGTGCCAGCAGTTACTCGAGCGACCCAAGTGAGCAGTTCTTC
CDR3 protein: CASSYSSDPSEQFF
CDR3 length: 14
clone size: NA
V gene: TRBV6-6
J gene: TRBJ2-1
D gene: NA

CDR3 DNA: TGTGCCAGCAGCTTAGTGGGGCGCGGTACGGATACGCAGTATTTT
CDR3 protein: CASSLVGRGTDTQYF
CDR3 length: 15
clone size: few
V gene: TRBV7-8
J gene: TRBJ2-3
D gene: NA

CDR3 DNA: TGTGCCAGCAGCCCAGAGGCGAGTAGGGGAACCGGGGAGCTGTTTTTT
CDR3 protein: CASSPEASRGTGELFF
CDR3 length: 16
clone size: NA
V gene: TRBV5-4
J gene: TRBJ2-2
D gene: NA

CDR3 DNA: TGTGCCAGCAGTCGACAGTTCCGGATTCAGCCCCAGCATTTT
CDR3 protein: CASSRQFRIQPQHF
CDR3 length: 14
clone size: once
V gene: TRBV6-5
J gene: TRBJ1-5
D gene: NA

CDR3 DNA: TGCGCCAGCAGCGAATCCTCTGGGACAGCTAATGAAAAACTGTTTTTT
CDR3 protein: CASSESSGTANEKLFF
CDR3 length: 16
clone size: NA
V gene: TRBV4-3
J gene: TRBJ1-4
D gene: TRBD1

CDR3 DNA: TGCGCCAGCAGCTGGCCAAGTGGTGCGGGAGGCCCACGCGGCTCCTACAATGAGCAGTTCTTC
CDR3 protein: CASSWPSGAGGPRGSYNEQFF
CDR3 length: 21
clone size: once
V gene: TRBV5-1
J gene: TRBJ2-1
D gene: TRBD2

CDR3 DNA: TGTGCCAGCAGTTTTATCCCGGCAGGGTCGTACCAAGAGACCCAGTACTTC
CDR3 protein: CASSFIPAGSYQETQYF
CDR3 length: 17
clone size: NA
V gene: TRBV28
J gene: TRBJ2-5
D gene: NA

CDR3 DNA: TGTGCCAGCAGTGTAACAGGGGGCGCTTCTTCCGAGCAGTACTTC
CDR3 protein: CASSVTGGASSEQYF
CDR3 length: 15
clone size: NA
V gene: TRBV25-1
J gene: TRBJ2-7
D gene: TRBD1

CDR3 DNA: TGCGCCAGCAGTCAATCGCTGCAGGGAATACAAAATCAGCCCCAGCATTTT
CDR3 protein: CASSQSLQGIQNQPQHF
CDR3 length: 17
clone size: NA
V gene: TRBV23-1
J gene: TRBJ1-5
D gene: NA

CDR3 DNA: TGTGCCAGCATCCCTCCGGAGGGCACTGAAGCTTTCTTT
CDR3 protein: CASIPPEGTEAFF
CDR3 length: 13
clone size: few
V gene: TRBV28
J gene: TRBJ1-1
D gene: NA

CDR3 DNA: TGTGCCAGCAGCCCACTAGCGTCTAGCACAGATACGCAGTATTTT
CDR3 protein: CASSPLASSTDTQYF
CDR3 length: 15
clone size: NA
V gene: TRBV7-2
J gene: TRBJ2-3
D gene: TRBD2

CDR3 DNA: TGTGCCAGCAGTCTGGGAGGGGGGGACAGCAATCAGCCCCAGCATTTT
CDR3 protein: CASSLGGGDSNQPQHF
CDR3 length: 16
clone size: NA
V gene: TRBV7-6
J gene: TRBJ1-5
D gene: NA

CDR3 DNA: TGTGCCAGCAGCCCTGGGGAGGGGATTGTTGAGCAGTTCTTC
CDR3 protein: CASSPGEGIVEQFF
CDR3 length: 14
clone size: NA
V gene: TRBV27
J gene: TRBJ2-1
D gene: TRBD2

CDR3 DNA: TGTGCCAGCAGCTACATAAAAGGGGTTCGCTATGGCTACACCTTC
CDR3 protein: CASSYIKGVRYGYTF
CDR3 length: 15
clone size: few
V gene: TRBV5-6
J gene: TRBJ1-2
D gene: NA

CDR3 DNA: TGTGCCAGCTCACCTCCTCAGGCCCCGGCCGGATATGGCTACACCTTC
CDR3 protein: CASSPPQAPAGYGYTF
CDR3 length: 16
clone size: few
V gene: TRBV18
J gene: TRBJ1-2
D gene: NA

CDR3 DNA: TGTGCCAGCAGCTTGATGGGAGGGGAGTACTACGAGCAGTACTTC
CDR3 protein: CASSLMGGEYYEQYF
CDR3 length: 15
clone size: NA
V gene: TRBV5-4
J gene: TRBJ2-7
D gene: TRBD2

CDR3 DNA: TGCGCCAGCAGCCAAGGCGGGCCTGGGGGGGAGCTGTTTTTT
CDR3 protein: CASSQGGPGGELFF
CDR3 length: 14
clone size: NA
V gene: TRBV4-3
J gene: TRBJ2-2
D gene: NA

CDR3 DNA: TGTGCCAGCAGTCGGACAGGGAGCTCTGGAAACACCATATATTTT
CDR3 protein: CASSRTGSSGNTIYF
CDR3 length: 15
clone size: NA
V gene: TRBV6-5
J gene: TRBJ1-3
D gene: TRBD1

CDR3 DNA: TGTGCCAGCAGTCAGAGGGGGGCCAACGTCCTGACTTTC
CDR3 protein: CASSQRGANVLTF
CDR3 length: 13
clone size: once
V gene: TRBV5-6
J gene: TRBJ2-6
D gene: NA

CDR3 DNA: TGTGCCACAACCCAAAGAACCGGGACTAGGGAAAGCAATGAGCAGTTCTTC
CDR3 protein: CATTQRTGTRESNEQFF
CDR3 length: 17
clone size: once
V gene: TRBV10-3
J gene: TRBJ2-1
D gene: TRBD2

CDR3 DNA: TGTGCCAGCAGCCACAGGGGGCAATCCACAGATACGCAGTATTTT
CDR3 protein: CASSHRGQSTDTQYF
CDR3 length: 15
clone size: NA
V gene: TRBV6-5
J gene: TRBJ2-3
D gene: TRBD1

CDR3 DNA: TGTGCCAGTAGAAATTGGGGAGCCCAAGAGACCCAGTACTTC
CDR3 protein: CASRNWGAQETQYF
CDR3 length: 14
clone size: NA
V gene: TRBV19
J gene: TRBJ2-5
D gene: NA

CDR3 DNA: TGCGCCAGCAGCCGAGACCAACAGGGGAAAGGGGAAAAACTGTTTTTT
CDR3 protein: CASSRDQQGKGEKLFF
CDR3 length: 16
clone size: NA
V gene: TRBV5-1
J gene: TRBJ1-4
D gene: TRBD1

CDR3 DNA: TGTGCCAGCAGCCAAAACGTTCATACGGGGAGGAACTTC
CDR3 protein: CASSQNVHTGRNF
CDR3 length: 13
clone size: once
V gene: TRBV14
J gene: TRBJ2-7
D gene: NA

CDR3 DNA: TGTGCCAGCAGTTTGGATGGGGGGAGCGGATGGGAGACCCAGTACTTC
CDR3 protein: CASSLDGGSGWETQYF
CDR3 length: 16
clone size: few
V gene: TRBV27
J gene: TRBJ2-5
D gene: NA

CDR3 DNA: TGCGCCAGCAGCCTACAGCGGAGCTCCTACGAGCAGTACTTC
CDR3 protein: CASSLQRSSYEQYF
CDR3 length: 14
clone size: NA
V gene: TRBV4-3
J gene: TRBJ2-7
D gene: NA

CDR3 DNA: TGTGCCAGCAGCCCTAGGACTAGCGGGGGTGTCGCGCAGTACTTC
CDR3 protein: CASSPRTSGGVAQYF
CDR3 length: 15
clone size: NA
V gene: TRBV7-2
J gene: TRBJ2-7
D gene: TRBD2